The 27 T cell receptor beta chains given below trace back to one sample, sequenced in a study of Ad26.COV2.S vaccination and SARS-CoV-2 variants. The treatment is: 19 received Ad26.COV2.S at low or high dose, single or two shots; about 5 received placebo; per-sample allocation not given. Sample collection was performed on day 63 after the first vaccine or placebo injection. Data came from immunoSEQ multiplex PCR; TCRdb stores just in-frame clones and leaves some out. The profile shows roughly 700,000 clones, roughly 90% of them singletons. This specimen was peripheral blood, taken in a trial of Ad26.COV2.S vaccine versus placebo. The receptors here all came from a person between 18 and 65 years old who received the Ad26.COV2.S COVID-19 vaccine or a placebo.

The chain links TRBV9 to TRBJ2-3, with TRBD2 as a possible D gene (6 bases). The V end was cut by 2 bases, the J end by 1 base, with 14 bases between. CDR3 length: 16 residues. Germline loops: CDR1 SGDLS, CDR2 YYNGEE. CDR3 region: CASSVQLAARTDTQYF. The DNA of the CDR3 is TGTGCCAGCAGCGTCCAACTAGCCGCTCGCACAGATACGCAGTATTTT.

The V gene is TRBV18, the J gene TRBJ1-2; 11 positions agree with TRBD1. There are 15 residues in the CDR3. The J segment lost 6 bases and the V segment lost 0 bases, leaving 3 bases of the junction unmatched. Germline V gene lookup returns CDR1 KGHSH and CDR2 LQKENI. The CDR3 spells CASSPPRDRGDGYTF. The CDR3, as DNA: TGTGCCAGCTCACCACCCCGGGACAGGGGGGATGGCTACACCTTC.

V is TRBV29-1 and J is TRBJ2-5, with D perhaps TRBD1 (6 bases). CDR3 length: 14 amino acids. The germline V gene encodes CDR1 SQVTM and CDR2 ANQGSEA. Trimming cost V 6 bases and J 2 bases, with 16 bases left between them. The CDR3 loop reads CSVIPGTNQETQYF. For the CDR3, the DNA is TGCAGCGTCATCCCCGGGACAAATCAAGAGACCCAGTACTTC.

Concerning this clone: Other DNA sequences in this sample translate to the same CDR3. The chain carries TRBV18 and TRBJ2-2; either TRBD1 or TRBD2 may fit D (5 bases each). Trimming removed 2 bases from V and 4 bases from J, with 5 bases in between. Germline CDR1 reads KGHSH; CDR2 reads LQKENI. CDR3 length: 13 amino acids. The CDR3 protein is CASSPGGTGELFF. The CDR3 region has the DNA TGTGCCAGCTCACCAGGGGGCACCGGGGAGCTGTTTTTT.

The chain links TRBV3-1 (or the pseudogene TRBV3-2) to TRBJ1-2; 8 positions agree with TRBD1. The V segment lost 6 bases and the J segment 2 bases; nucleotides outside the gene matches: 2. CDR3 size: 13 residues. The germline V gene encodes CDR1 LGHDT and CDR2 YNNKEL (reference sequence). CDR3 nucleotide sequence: TGTGCCAGCAGGTCAGGGGGCAACTATGGCTACACCTTC. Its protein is CASRSGGNYGYTF.

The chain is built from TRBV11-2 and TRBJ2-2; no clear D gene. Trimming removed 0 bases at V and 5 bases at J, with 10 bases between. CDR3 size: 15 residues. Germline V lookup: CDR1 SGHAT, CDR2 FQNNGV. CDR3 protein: CASSLEGLATGELFF. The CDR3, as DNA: TGTGCCAGCAGCTTAGAGGGATTGGCGACCGGGGAGCTGTTTTTT.

CDR3 coding DNA: TGTGCCAGCAGCTTCGCTGGGACGGTTGAGCAGTACTTC. This encodes CASSFAGTVEQYF. The J gene is TRBJ2-7, the V gene TRBV7-8, with D perhaps TRBD1 or TRBD2 (5 bases each). The CDR3 sequence is 13 residues long. V lost 3 bases and J 7 bases, leaving 13 bases between the germline ends. Germline-derived CDR1 and CDR2 are SGHVS and FQNEAQ.

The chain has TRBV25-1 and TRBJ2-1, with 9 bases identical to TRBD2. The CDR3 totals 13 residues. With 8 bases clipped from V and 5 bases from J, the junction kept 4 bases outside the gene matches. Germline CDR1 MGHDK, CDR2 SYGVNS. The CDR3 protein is CASSKRGDNEQFF. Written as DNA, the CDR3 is TGTGCCAGCTCGAAGCGGGGGGACAATGAGCAGTTCTTC.

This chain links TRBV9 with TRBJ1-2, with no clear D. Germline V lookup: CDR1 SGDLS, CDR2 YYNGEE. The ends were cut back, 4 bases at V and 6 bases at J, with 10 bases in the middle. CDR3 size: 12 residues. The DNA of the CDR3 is TGTGCCAGCAGCCGAGTTGTAGATGGCTACACCTTC. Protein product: CASSRVVDGYTF.

The chain's CDR3 is CASSFGTGGYEQYF. The DNA for the CDR3 is TGTGCCAGCAGTTTCGGGACAGGGGGCTACGAGCAGTACTTC. This rearrangement joins TRBV6-5 to TRBJ2-7, with 11 bases lining up with TRBD1. The CDR3 consists of 14 residues. The V and J ends lost 4 bases and 3 bases, in that order; junction bases with no gene match: 2. Germline CDR1 MNHEY, CDR2 SVGAGI.

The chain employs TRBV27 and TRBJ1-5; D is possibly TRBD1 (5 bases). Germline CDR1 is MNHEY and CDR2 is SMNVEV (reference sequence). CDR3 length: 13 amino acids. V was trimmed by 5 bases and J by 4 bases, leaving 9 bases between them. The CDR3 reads CASSKAGNQPQHF. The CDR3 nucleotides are TGTGCCAGCAGTAAGGCAGGGAATCAGCCCCAGCATTTT.

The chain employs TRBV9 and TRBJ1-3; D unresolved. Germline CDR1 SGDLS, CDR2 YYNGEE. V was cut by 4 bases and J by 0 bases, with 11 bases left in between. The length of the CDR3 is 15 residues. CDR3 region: CASSLQGLSGNTIYF. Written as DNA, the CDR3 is TGTGCCAGCAGCCTCCAAGGCCTCTCTGGAAACACCATATATTTT.

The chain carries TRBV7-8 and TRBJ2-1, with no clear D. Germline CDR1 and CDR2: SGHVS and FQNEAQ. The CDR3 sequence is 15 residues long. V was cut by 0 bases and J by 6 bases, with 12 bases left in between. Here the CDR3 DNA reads TGTGCCAGCAGCTTAGCCCCGTCAGTTGGCAATGAGCAGTTCTTC. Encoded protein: CASSLAPSVGNEQFF. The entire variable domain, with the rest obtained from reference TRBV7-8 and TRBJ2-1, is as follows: GAGVSQSPRYKVAKRGQDVALRCDPISGHVSLFWYQQALGQGPEFLTYFQNEAQLDKSGLPSDRFFAERPEGSVSTLKIQRTQQEDSAVYLCASSLAPSVGNEQFFGPGTRLTVL.

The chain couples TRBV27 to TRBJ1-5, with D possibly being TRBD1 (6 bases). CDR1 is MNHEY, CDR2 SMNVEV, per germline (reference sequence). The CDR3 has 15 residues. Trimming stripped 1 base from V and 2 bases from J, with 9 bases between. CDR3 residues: CASSLWGLGNQPQHF. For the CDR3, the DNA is TGTGCCAGCAGTTTATGGGGGCTGGGCAATCAGCCCCAGCATTTT.

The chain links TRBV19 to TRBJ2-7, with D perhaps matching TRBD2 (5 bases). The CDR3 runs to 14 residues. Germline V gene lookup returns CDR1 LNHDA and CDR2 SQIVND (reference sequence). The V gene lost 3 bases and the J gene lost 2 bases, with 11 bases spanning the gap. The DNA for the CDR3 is TGTGCCAGTAGTATGAGGGAACATCCCTACGAGCAGTACTTC. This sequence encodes CASSMREHPYEQYF.

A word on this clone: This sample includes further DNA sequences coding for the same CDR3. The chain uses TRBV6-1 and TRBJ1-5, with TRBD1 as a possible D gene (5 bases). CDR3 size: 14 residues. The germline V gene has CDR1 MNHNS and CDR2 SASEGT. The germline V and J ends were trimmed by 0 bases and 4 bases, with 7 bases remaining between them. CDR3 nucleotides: TGTGCCAGCAGTGAAGCGCAGGGAAATCAGCCCCAGCATTTT. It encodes CASSEAQGNQPQHF.

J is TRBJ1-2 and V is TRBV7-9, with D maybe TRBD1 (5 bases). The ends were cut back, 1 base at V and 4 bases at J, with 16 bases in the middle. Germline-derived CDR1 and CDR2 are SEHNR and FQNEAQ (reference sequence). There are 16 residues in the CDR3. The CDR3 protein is CASSLVDGREIYGYTF. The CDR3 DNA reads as TGTGCCAGCAGCTTAGTAGACGGCAGGGAAATCTATGGCTACACCTTC.

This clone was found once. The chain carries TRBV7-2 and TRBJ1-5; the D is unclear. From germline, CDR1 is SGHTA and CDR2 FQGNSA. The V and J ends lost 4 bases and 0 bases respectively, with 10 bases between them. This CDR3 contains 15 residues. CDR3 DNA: TGTGCCAGCAGCTCGGACGGAAATAGCAATCAGCCCCAGCATTTT. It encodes CASSSDGNSNQPQHF.

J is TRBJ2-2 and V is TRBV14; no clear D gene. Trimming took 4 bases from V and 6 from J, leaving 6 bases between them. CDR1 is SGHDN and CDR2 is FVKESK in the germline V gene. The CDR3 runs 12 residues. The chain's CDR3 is CASSPRAGELFF. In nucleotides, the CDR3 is TGTGCCAGCAGCCCCCGGGCCGGGGAGCTGTTTTTT.

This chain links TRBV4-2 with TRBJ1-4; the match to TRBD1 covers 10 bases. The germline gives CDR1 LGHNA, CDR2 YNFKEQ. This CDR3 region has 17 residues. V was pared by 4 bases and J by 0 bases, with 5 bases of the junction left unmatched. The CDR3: CASSRQGALATNEKLFF. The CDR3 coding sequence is TGTGCCAGCAGCCGACAGGGGGCCCTTGCAACTAATGAAAAACTGTTTTTT.

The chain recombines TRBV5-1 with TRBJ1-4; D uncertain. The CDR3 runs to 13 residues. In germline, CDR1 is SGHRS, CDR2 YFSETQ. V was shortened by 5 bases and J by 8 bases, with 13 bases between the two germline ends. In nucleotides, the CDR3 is TGCGCCAGCAGTGCCTCAGACCTCGAAAAACTGTTTTTT. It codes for CASSASDLEKLFF.

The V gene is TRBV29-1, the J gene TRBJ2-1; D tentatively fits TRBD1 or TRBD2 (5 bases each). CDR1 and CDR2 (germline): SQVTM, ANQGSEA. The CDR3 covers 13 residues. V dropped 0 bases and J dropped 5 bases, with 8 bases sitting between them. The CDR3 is CSVEDGTNNEQFF. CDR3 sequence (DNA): TGCAGCGTTGAAGACGGGACGAACAATGAGCAGTTCTTC.

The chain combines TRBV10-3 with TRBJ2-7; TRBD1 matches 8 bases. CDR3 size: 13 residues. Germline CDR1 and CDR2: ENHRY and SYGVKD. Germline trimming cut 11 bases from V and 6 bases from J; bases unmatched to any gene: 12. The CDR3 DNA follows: TGTGCCGTCGGGCCGGACAGGGACCGCGAGCAGTACTTC. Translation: CAVGPDRDREQYF.

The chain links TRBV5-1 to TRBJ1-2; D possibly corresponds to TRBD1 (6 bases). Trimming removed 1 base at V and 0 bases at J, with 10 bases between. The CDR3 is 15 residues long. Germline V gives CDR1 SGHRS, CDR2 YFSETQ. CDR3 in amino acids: CASSLLGGSNYGYTF. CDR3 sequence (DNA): TGCGCCAGCAGCTTGTTGGGGGGCTCTAACTATGGCTACACCTTC.

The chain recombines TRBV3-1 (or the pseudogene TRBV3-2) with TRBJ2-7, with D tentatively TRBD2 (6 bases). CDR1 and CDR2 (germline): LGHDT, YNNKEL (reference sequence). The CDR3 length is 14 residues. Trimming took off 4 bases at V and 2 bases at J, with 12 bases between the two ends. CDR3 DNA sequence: TGTGCCAGCAGCCCTCGTGGAGGGCCCTACGAGCAGTACTTC. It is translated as CASSPRGGPYEQYF.

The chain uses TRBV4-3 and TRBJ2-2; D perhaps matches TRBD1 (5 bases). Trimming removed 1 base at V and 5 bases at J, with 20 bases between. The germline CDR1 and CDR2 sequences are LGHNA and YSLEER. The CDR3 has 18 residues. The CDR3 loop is CASSQASGWQGWTGELFF. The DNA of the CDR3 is TGCGCCAGCAGCCAAGCATCCGGTTGGCAGGGATGGACCGGGGAGCTGTTTTTT.

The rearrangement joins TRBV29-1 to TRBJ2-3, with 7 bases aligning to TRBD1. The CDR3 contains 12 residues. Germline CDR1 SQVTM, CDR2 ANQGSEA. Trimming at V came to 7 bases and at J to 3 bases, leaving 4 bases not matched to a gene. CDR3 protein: CSGEQGTDTQYF. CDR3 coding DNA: TGCAGCGGCGAACAGGGGACAGATACGCAGTATTTT.